This T cell receptor beta chain was captured by sequencing in a study of T cell responses to AZD1222 COVID-19 vaccine. Broader study findings: Spike-wide coverage was observed for vaccine-associated CD4 TCRs, with dominant responses at 160-218 and 743-854. Only a handful of individuals given AZD1222 were seropositive at baseline. The peak T cell response came first, and repertoires were sampled only after it.

This clone was recorded only once. Its antigen is still unknown. TCRdb's table, derived via immunoSEQ multiplex PCR, lists solely in-frame clones and lacks some. The repertoire consists of approximately 190,000 clones, with approximately 93% occurring once and the leading ten covering roughly 1%. Second doses were pooled across both intervals (about 4 or about 12 weeks). Germline loops: CDR1 SEHNR, CDR2 FQNEAQ (reference sequence). CDR3 size: 15 residues. Losses at the gene ends were 5 bases for V and 7 bases for J; bases not matched to a gene: 10. Here the sequenced sample was peripheral blood, taken 28 days after the second AZD1222 dose. The receptor was isolated from an adult who received the AZD1222 COVID-19 vaccine. The chain is built from TRBV7-9 and TRBJ2-5; 10 bases agree with TRBD2. CDR3 sequence: CASSAQRGGLGTQYF. In nucleotides, the CDR3 is TGTGCCAGCAGCGCTCAGCGGGGGGGCTTGGGGACCCAGTACTTC.